The next 20 T cell receptor beta chains were all read from a single sample in a study of blood T cell repertoires in COVID-19. Data came from immunoSEQ multiplex PCR; TCRdb stores just in-frame clones and leaves some out. The table shows approximately 150,000 clones, with 81% occurring only once. Sequenced material: peripheral blood. Receptors originate from a human donor in a cohort sampled during active COVID-19.

The V call is TRBV5-1, the J call TRBJ1-1; D is uncertain. The CDR3 is made up of 14 amino acids. In germline, CDR1 is SGHRS, CDR2 YFSETQ. V was pared by 2 bases and J by 4 bases, with 12 bases between. DNA for the CDR3: TGCGCCAGCAGCTTCGAGGGTTTGGGCACTGAAGCTTTCTTT. Translated, it gives CASSFEGLGTEAFF.

This CDR3 reads CASSHKGDRGLSYEQYF. In DNA, the CDR3 is TGTGCCAGCAGCCACAAGGGGGACAGGGGGCTTAGCTACGAGCAGTACTTC. The chain recombines TRBV3-1 (or the pseudogene TRBV3-2) with TRBJ2-7; 12 bases align to TRBD1. Losses at the gene ends were 3 bases for V and 3 bases for J; bases not matched to a gene: 9. Germline V CDR1 and CDR2: LGHDT, YNNKEL (reference sequence). The CDR3 loop spans 17 amino acids.

The chain carries TRBV9 and TRBJ2-5; possible D gene TRBD1, 6 bases. CDR3 length: 18 amino acids. Trimming took 4 bases from V and 4 from J, leaving 26 bases between them. In germline, CDR1 is SGDLS, CDR2 YYNGEE. In nucleotides, the CDR3 is TGTGCCAGCAGCCACTCACTCCGGTGGGGACAACCCCGAGAGACCCAGTACTTC. It codes for CASSHSLRWGQPRETQYF.

In this sample, this clone turned up once. The V gene is TRBV19, the J gene TRBJ2-6, with 13 bases fitting TRBD2. The CDR3 consists of 17 residues. The germline V gene has CDR1 LNHDA and CDR2 SQIVND (reference sequence). The V segment lost 3 bases and the J segment 3 bases; nucleotides outside the gene matches: 2. CDR3 sequence (DNA): TGTGCCAGTAGTATTACTAGCGGGAGGGTTGGGGCCAACGTCCTGACTTTC. Encoded protein: CASSITSGRVGANVLTF.

The V gene is TRBV29-1, the J gene TRBJ2-3, with 7 bases fitting TRBD2. V shed 7 bases, J shed 2 bases, and the junction held 9 bases outside the gene matches. The CDR3 covers 14 residues. Per germline, CDR1 SQVTM and CDR2 ANQGSEA. As DNA, the CDR3 is TGCAGCGCCGCTCCGGGACTAAACACAGATACGCAGTATTTT. It translates to CSAAPGLNTDTQYF.

The rearrangement joins TRBV24-1 to TRBJ2-3; 10 nucleotides agree with TRBD2. Germline CDR1 KGHDR, CDR2 SFDVKD. The CDR3 extends over 17 amino acids. Unmatched junction bases numbered 7, after V lost 3 bases and J lost 2 bases. This chain's CDR3 is CATSDRRLAGSTDTQYF. In DNA form, the CDR3 reads TGTGCCACCAGTGATCGGCGACTAGCGGGTTCCACAGATACGCAGTATTTT.

The chain employs TRBV21-1 and TRBJ1-5. TRBV21-1 is deemed a pseudogene. This CDR3 region has 15 residues. CDR3 sequence: CASLRGPFSNQPQHF. The CDR3 coding sequence is TGTGCCAGCCTCCGAGGGCCCTTTAGCAATCAGCCCCAGCATTTT.

This clone is a singleton in its sample. V gene TRBV4-1 combines with J gene TRBJ2-7, with D hard to call. Per germline, CDR1 MGHRA and CDR2 YSYEKL. Trimming left V 3 bases short and J 3 bases short, with 6 bases between. The CDR3 totals 12 residues. The CDR3 DNA sequence: TGCGCCAGCAGCCATAACGGCTACGAGCAGTACTTC. Amino acid sequence: CASSHNGYEQYF.

The chain employs TRBV3-1 (or the pseudogene TRBV3-2) and TRBJ2-1; 12 bases agree with TRBD2. V lost 1 base and J lost 6; bases outside the gene matches: 7. The CDR3 extends over 17 amino acids. Germline V CDR1 and CDR2: LGHDT, YNNKEL (reference sequence). The CDR3 coding sequence is TGTGCCAGCAGCCAAGCCTCCCTAGCGGGAGGGGGCAATGAGCAGTTCTTC. Its protein is CASSQASLAGGGNEQFF.

The chain recombines TRBV18 with TRBJ2-2; D perhaps matches TRBD2 (5 bases). The CDR3 consists of 15 residues. Trimming removed 0 bases from V and 1 base from J, with 6 bases in between. The germline V gene encodes CDR1 KGHSH and CDR2 LQKENI. The CDR3 bases are TGTGCCAGCTCACCACCAGGAGGGAACACCGGGGAGCTGTTTTTT. This translates into CASSPPGGNTGELFF.

This sequence joins TRBV7-2 and TRBJ2-2; 7 bases agree with TRBD1. Germline V gene data show CDR1 as SGHTA and CDR2 as FQGNSA. V shed 6 bases, J shed 1 base, and the junction held 2 bases outside the gene matches. The CDR3 loop spans 14 amino acids. The CDR3 nucleotides read TGTGCCAGCAGGGGACAGTTGAACACCGGGGAGCTGTTTTTT. It yields the protein CASRGQLNTGELFF.

The chain employs TRBV3-1 (or the pseudogene TRBV3-2) and TRBJ2-5; a weak D match, TRBD2 (6 bases). The CDR3 spans 15 residues. V was trimmed by 4 bases and J by 5 bases, leaving 17 bases between them. CDR1 and CDR2 (germline): LGHDT, YNNKEL (reference sequence). The CDR3 sequence: CASSPLGRDGETQYF. DNA for the CDR3: TGTGCCAGCAGCCCCCTCGGGCGGGATGGGGAGACCCAGTACTTC.

The chain combines TRBV7-9 with TRBJ1-1; 7 nucleotides line up with TRBD1. With 6 bases clipped from V and 8 bases from J, the junction kept 9 bases outside the gene matches. This CDR3 region has 13 residues. CDR1 is SEHNR and CDR2 is FQNEAQ in the germline V gene (reference sequence). The chain's CDR3 is CASRTTGVGEAFF. CDR3 nucleotides: TGTGCCAGCAGAACCACAGGGGTCGGCGAAGCTTTCTTT.

This chain connects TRBV4-2 to TRBJ2-2; 9 bases match TRBD2. Per the germline V gene, CDR1 is LGHNA and CDR2 is YNFKEQ. The CDR3 runs 18 residues. The ends lost 4 bases at V and 8 bases at J; junction bases unmatched: 17. The CDR3 DNA is TGTGCCAGCAGCCGAGGACAGGTTACGGCTAGCGGGGTGGGGGAGCTGTTTTTT. It specifies CASSRGQVTASGVGELFF.

The chain links TRBV6-5 to TRBJ2-3; D remains unclear. Germline V CDR1 and CDR2: MNHEY, SVGAGI. This CDR3 spans 15 amino acids. Trimming removed 6 bases at V and 1 base at J, with 14 bases between. DNA for the CDR3: TGTGCCAGCAGGCAGCTAGGTAGTGGCACAGATACGCAGTATTTT. This gives the protein CASRQLGSGTDTQYF.

This chain uses TRBV27 with TRBJ2-7, with D perhaps TRBD2 (6 bases). The V and J ends lost 5 bases and 0 bases respectively, with 11 bases between them. The CDR3 is 14 amino acids. CDR1 is MNHEY and CDR2 is SMNVEV in the germline V gene (reference sequence). CDR3 residues: CASSIPGDSYEQYF. As DNA, the CDR3 is TGTGCCAGCAGTATCCCGGGGGACTCCTACGAGCAGTACTTC.

CDR3 nucleotides: TGTGCCAGCAGCGCCGAGAGCGGGACTACCTACGAGCAGTACTTC. This codes for CASSAESGTTYEQYF. The rearrangement joins TRBV9 to TRBJ2-7, with 7 bases aligning to TRBD2. Germline CDR1 and CDR2: SGDLS and YYNGEE. The CDR3 covers 15 residues. The V gene end was trimmed by 3 bases and the J gene end by 2 bases; junction bases not matched to a gene: 8. Full variable domain (missing parts from reference TRBV9 and TRBJ2-7): DSGVTQTPKHLITATGQRVTLRCSPRSGDLSVYWYQQSLDQGLQFLIQYYNGEERAKGNILERFSAQQFPDLHSELNLSSLELGDSALYFCASSAESGTTYEQYFGPGTRLTVT.

The CDR3 region is CASTSWDREETQYF. CDR3 bases: TGTGCCAGTACCTCCTGGGACAGAGAAGAGACCCAGTACTTC. V usage is TRBV19 and J usage is TRBJ2-5, with 7 bases matching TRBD1. The CDR3 runs to 14 residues. The V and J ends lost 7 bases and 3 bases, in that order; junction bases with no gene match: 8. Germline V lookup: CDR1 LNHDA, CDR2 SQIVND (reference sequence).

The genes are TRBV14 and TRBJ2-7, with D perhaps TRBD2 (6 bases). Germline V gene sequence: CDR1 SGHDN, CDR2 FVKESK. CDR3 size: 13 residues. The ends were cut back, 6 bases at V and 0 bases at J, with 9 bases in the middle. CDR3 loop: CASRRLGSYEQYF. CDR3 sequence (DNA): TGTGCCAGCAGAAGACTAGGCTCCTACGAGCAGTACTTC. Full variable domain (rest looked up from reference TRBV14 and TRBJ2-7): EAGVTQFPSHSVIEKGQTVTLRCDPISGHDNLYWYRRVMGKEIKFLLHFVKESKQDESGMPNNRFLAERTGGTYSTLKVQPAELEDSGVYFCASRRLGSYEQYFGPGTRLTVT.

The V gene is TRBV29-1, the J gene TRBJ1-4, with 7 nucleotides matching TRBD1. Unmatched junction bases numbered 7, after V lost 7 bases and J lost 8 bases. The CDR3 loop spans 12 amino acids. Germline V gives CDR1 SQVTM, CDR2 ANQGSEA. The CDR3, as DNA: TGCAGCGGAGGCAGACAGGGCGAAAAACTGTTTTTT. Residues: CSGGRQGEKLFF.